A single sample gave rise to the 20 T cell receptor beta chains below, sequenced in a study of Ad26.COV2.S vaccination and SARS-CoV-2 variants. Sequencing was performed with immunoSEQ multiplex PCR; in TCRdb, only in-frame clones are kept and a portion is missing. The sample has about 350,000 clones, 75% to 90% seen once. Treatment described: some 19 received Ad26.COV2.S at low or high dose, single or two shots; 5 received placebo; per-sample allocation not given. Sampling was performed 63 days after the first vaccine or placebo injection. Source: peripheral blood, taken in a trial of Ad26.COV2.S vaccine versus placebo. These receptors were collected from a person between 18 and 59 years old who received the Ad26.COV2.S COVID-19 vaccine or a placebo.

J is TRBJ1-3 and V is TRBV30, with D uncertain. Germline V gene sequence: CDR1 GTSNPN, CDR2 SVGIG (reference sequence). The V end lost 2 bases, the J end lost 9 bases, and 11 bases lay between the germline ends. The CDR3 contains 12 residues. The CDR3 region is CAWSTNPGTIYF. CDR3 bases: TGTGCCTGGAGTACGAACCCGGGCACCATATATTTT.

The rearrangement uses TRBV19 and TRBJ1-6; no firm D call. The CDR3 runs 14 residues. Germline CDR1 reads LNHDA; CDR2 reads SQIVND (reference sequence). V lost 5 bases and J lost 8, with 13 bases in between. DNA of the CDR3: TGTGCCAGTAGTGTAGTGGGCAAGTATTCACCCCTCCACTTT. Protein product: CASSVVGKYSPLHF.

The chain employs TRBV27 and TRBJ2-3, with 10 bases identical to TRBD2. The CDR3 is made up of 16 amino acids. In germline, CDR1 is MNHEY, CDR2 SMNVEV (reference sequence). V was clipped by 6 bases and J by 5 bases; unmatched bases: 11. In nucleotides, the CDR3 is TGTGCCAGCAGGACCGGGAGCGGGAGGGTTGGAGATACGCAGTATTTT. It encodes CASRTGSGRVGDTQYF.

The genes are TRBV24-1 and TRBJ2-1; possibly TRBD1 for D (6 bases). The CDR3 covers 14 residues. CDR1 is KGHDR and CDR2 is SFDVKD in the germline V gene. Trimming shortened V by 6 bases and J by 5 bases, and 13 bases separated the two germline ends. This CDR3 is CATSKQGSDNEQFF. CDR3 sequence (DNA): TGTGCCACCAGTAAACAGGGTTCTGACAATGAGCAGTTCTTC.

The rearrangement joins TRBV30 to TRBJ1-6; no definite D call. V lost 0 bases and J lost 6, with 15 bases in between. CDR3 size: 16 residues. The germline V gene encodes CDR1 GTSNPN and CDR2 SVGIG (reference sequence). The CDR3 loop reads CAWSVRWTPGNSPLHF. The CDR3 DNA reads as TGTGCCTGGAGTGTACGTTGGACCCCGGGTAATTCACCCCTCCACTTT.

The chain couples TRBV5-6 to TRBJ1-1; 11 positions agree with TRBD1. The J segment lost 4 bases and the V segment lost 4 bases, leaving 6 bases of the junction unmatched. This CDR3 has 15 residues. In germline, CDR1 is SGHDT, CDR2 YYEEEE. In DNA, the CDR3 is TGTGCCAGCAGCGTCCGGGACAGGGGGATCACTGAAGCTTTCTTT. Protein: CASSVRDRGITEAFF.

This chain's CDR3 is CAWAQGLDTEAFF. The CDR3 coding sequence is TGTGCCTGGGCACAGGGGCTTGACACTGAAGCTTTCTTT. The V and J genes are TRBV30 and TRBJ1-1; 7 nucleotides agree with TRBD1. CDR3 size: 13 residues. Germline loops: CDR1 GTSNPN, CDR2 SVGIG (reference sequence). J was trimmed by 3 bases and V by 5 bases; bases with no gene match: 6.

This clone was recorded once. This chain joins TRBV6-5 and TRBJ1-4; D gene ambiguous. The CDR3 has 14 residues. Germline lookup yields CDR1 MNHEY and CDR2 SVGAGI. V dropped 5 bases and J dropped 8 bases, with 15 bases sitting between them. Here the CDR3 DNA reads TGTGCCAGCAGTCCCGTCCAGGCCACCGAAAAACTGTTTTTT. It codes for CASSPVQATEKLFF.

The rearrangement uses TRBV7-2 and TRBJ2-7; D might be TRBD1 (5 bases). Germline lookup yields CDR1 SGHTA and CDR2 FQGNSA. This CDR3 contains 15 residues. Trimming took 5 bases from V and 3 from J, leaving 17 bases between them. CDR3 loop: CASSPEDRPGYEQYF. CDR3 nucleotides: TGTGCCAGCAGCCCCGAAGACAGACCCGGCTACGAGCAGTACTTC.

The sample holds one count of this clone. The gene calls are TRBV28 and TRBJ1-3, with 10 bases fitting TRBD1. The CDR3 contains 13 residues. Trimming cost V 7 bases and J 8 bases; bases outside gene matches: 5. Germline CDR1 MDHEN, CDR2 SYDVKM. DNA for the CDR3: TGTGCCAGCACCGGACAGGGGGTATACACCATATATTTT. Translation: CASTGQGVYTIYF.

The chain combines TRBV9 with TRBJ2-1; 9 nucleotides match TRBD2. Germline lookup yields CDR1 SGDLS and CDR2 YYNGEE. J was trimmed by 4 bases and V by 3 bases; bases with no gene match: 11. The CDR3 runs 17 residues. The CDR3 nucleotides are TGTGCCAGCAGCGGGACTTTAGCGGGAGTCGGGTACAATGAGCAGTTCTTC. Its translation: CASSGTLAGVGYNEQFF. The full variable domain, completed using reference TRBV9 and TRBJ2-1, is DSGVTQTPKHLITATGQRVTLRCSPRSGDLSVYWYQQSLDQGLQFLIQYYNGEERAKGNILERFSAQQFPDLHSELNLSSLELGDSALYFCASSGTLAGVGYNEQFFGPGTRLTVL.

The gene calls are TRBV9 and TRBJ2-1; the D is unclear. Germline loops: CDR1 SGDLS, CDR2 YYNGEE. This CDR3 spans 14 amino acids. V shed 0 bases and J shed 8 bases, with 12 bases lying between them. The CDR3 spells CASSVVPGGHEQFF. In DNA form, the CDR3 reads TGTGCCAGCAGCGTAGTTCCCGGCGGTCATGAGCAGTTCTTC.

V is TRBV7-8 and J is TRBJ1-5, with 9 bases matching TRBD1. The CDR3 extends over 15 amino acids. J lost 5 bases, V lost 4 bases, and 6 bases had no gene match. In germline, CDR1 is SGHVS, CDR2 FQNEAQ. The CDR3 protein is CASSSGGTGYQPQHF. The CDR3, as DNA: TGTGCCAGCAGCTCCGGGGGGACAGGGTATCAGCCCCAGCATTTT.

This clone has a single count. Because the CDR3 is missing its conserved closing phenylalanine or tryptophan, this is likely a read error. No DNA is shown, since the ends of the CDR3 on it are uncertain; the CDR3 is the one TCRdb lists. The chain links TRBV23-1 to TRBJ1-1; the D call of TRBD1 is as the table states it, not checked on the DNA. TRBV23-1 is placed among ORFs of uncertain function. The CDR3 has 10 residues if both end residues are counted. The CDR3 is CASSQGGSAC.

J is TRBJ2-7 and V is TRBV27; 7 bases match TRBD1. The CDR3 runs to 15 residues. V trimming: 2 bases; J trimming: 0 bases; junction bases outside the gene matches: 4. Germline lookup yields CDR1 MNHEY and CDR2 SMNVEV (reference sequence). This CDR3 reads CASSLRQGLSYEQYF. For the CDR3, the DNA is TGTGCCAGCAGTTTAAGACAGGGCCTCTCCTACGAGCAGTACTTC.

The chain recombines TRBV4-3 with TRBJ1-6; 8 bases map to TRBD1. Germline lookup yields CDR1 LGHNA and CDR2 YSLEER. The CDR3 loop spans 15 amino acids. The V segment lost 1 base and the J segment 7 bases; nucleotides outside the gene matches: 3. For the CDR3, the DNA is TGCGCCAGCAGCCAAGGGACAGGGATCAATTCACCCCTCCACTTT. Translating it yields CASSQGTGINSPLHF.

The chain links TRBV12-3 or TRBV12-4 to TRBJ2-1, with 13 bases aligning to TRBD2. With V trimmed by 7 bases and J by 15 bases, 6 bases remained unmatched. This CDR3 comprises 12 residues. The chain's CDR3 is CASKGTSGVAFF. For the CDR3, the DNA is TGTGCCAGCAAGGGGACTAGCGGGGTTGCGTTCTTC.

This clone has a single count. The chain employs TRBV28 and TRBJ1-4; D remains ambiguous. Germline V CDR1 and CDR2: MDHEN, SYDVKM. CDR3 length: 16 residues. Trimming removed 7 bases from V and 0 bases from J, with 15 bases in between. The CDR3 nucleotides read TGTGCCAGCAAATTAGGCAGACTTTCAACTAATGAAAAACTGTTTTTT. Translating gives CASKLGRLSTNEKLFF.

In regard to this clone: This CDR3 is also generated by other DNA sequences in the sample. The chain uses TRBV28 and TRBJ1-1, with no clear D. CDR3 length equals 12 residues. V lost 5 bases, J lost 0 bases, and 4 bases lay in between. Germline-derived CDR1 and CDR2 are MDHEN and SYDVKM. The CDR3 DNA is TGTGCCAGCAGTCCCCTGAACACTGAAGCTTTCTTT. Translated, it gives CASSPLNTEAFF.

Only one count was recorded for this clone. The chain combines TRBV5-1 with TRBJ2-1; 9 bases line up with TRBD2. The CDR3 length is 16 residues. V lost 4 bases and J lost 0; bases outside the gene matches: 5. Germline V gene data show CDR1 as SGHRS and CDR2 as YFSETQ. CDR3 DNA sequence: TGCGCCAGCAGCCCGACTAGCGGCAACTCCTACAATGAGCAGTTCTTC. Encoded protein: CASSPTSGNSYNEQFF. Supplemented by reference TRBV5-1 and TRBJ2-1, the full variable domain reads KAGVTQTPRYLIKTRGQQVTLSCSPISGHRSVSWYQQTPGQGLQFLFEYFSETQRNKGNFPGRFSGRQFSNSRSEMNVSTLELGDSALYLCASSPTSGNSYNEQFFGPGTRLTVL.